This entry is about one T cell receptor (beta chain). Its antigen is as yet unknown. Generated by immunoSEQ multiplex PCR, the TCRdb table keeps only in-frame clones and is missing some. Here the sample spans fewer than 200,000 clones, roughly 89% being singletons. This CDR3 region has 13 residues. The trim removed 7 bases at V and 1 base at J, leaving 3 bases unmatched. Germline V gene lookup returns CDR1 KGHDR and CDR2 SFDVKD. The sample originates from a study of T cell responses to AZD1222 COVID-19 vaccine. Looking at the study overall: Second doses at about 4 or about 12 weeks were pooled. Study-level findings and limits: Regions left unmutated in variants are reportedly the target of nearly half of spike-specific TCRs. Vaccine-associated CD4 TCRs spanned spike, dominant at 160-218 and 743-854.

This chain links TRBV24-1 with TRBJ2-7; 7 nucleotides align to TRBD1. The sample was peripheral blood, taken on day 0 of AZD1222 vaccination. This TCR was sampled from an adult in good health. The CDR3 sequence: CATRAGGSYEQYF. DNA for the CDR3: TGTGCCACCAGGGCAGGGGGTTCCTACGAGCAGTACTTC.